This T cell receptor beta chain was sequenced during a study of B cell selection in AIRE deficiency. Germline V CDR1 and CDR2: SNHLY, FYNNEI. Trimming took off 0 bases at V and 7 bases at J, with 6 bases between the two ends. The CDR3 totals 12 residues. Sorting defined conventional CD4 T cells as CD4+CD127+. This clone was counted a single time. Sequencing was performed with immunoSEQ multiplex PCR; in TCRdb, only in-frame clones are kept and a portion is missing. The top ten clones hold 0.15% to 0.2% of a sample with about 24,000 clones, 90% to 97% of them seen once. Input material: CD4+CD127+ conventional T cells sorted from PBMCs. The chain links TRBV2 to TRBJ1-2; D unclear. This TCR derives from a human donor in good health. This CDR3 reads CASSEARAGYTF. Written as DNA, the CDR3 is TGTGCCAGCAGTGAAGCCCGAGCTGGCTACACCTTC.